This T cell receptor beta chain was recovered during a study of T-cell memory formation after mild COVID-19. This CDR3 is built from 16 residues. Germline lookup yields CDR1 SGHRS and CDR2 YFSETQ. After removal of 4 bases from V and 0 bases from J, the junction contained 6 bases not matched to a gene. Each CDR3 protein is one row after TCRdb ran MiXCR on the 5' RACE reads. The sample shows about 390,000 distinct CDR3 sequences, more than 20% of them seen only once. The sequencing sample was made of PBMCs or a T cell subset sorted from them (not recorded which). The V and J genes are TRBV5-1 and TRBJ2-1, with 8 bases fitting TRBD1. The TCR sequence derives from an adult woman who had mild COVID-19 (a few samples of this study predate the infection). Cell type and time point are not known. The CDR3 DNA reads TGCGCCAGCAGCGGCTGGGACAGGAGCTCCTACAATGAGCAGTTCTTC. As protein: CASSGWDRSSYNEQFF.